These T cell receptor beta chains were read from a single sample in a study of blood T cell repertoires in COVID-19. Assay used: immunoSEQ multiplex PCR; TCRdb lists only in-frame clones, some missing. The repertoire includes a few hundred thousand clones, around 90% of them detected once, and less than 1% sits in the top ten. The sequenced sample consisted of peripheral blood. The receptors originated from a woman in her thirties or forties who had recovered from COVID-19. Both conserved end residues are part of each CDR3. Each record gives: CDR3 length, J gene, D gene, clone size, V gene, CDR3 DNA, CDR3 protein. The D gene is left open where the match is weak. Only some rows state a clone size, as once, few, many or a class for expanded clones.

16	TRBJ1-5	-	once	TRBV19	TGTGCCAGTAGTATACCTAAGCCTTCGGGCAATCAGCCCCAGCATTTT	CASSIPKPSGNQPQHF
16	TRBJ2-3	-	once	TRBV4-1	TGCGCCAGCAGCCAAGATGGCCACACGGCGAGGGATACGCAGTATTTT	CASSQDGHTARDTQYF
17	TRBJ1-2	-	-	TRBV9	TGTGCCAGCAGCGTAGCTTTACCGCCAGGATCTAACTATGGCTACACCTTC	CASSVALPPGSNYGYTF
15	TRBJ2-7	TRBD2	-	TRBV10-3	TGTGCCATCAGGGATGGGGGGGGGAGCTCCTACGAGCAGTACTTC	CAIRDGGGSSYEQYF
15	TRBJ1-4	TRBD1	-	TRBV14	TGTGCCAGCAGCCCCCGGGACAGGGCTAATGAAAAACTGTTTTTT	CASSPRDRANEKLFF
13	TRBJ1-5	TRBD1	-	TRBV10-3	TGTGCCATCACCGACAGGGACGATCAGCCCCAGCATTTT	CAITDRDDQPQHF
15	TRBJ1-1	TRBD1	-	TRBV27	TGTGCCAGCAAGCGGACAGGGGGCCTGAACACTGAAGCTTTCTTT	CASKRTGGLNTEAFF
15	TRBJ2-2	-	-	TRBV2	TGTGCCAGCATTTCGGACAAGGCAAACACCGGGGAGCTGTTTTTT	CASISDKANTGELFF
16	TRBJ2-7	TRBD2	-	TRBV28	TGTGCCAGCAGTTTATACCTAGCGGGAGGTTCCTACGAGCAGTACTTC	CASSLYLAGGSYEQYF
15	TRBJ2-7	-	-	TRBV7-3	TGTGCCAGCAGCTCATCGGGGGACAGCCGCTACGAGCAGTACTTC	CASSSSGDSRYEQYF
14	TRBJ2-7	TRBD1	-	TRBV18	TGTGCCAGCTCAGCGGAAACAGGGGACCACGAGCAGTACTTC	CASSAETGDHEQYF
14	TRBJ1-6	TRBD1	-	TRBV19	TGTGCCAGTAGTGCGGGACAGGAGAATTCACCCCTCCACTTT	CASSAGQENSPLHF
17	TRBJ1-2	-	-	TRBV10-2	TGCGCCAGCAGTGAGGGCGGCCGAACCGTAACGGTTTATGGCTACACCTTC	CASSEGGRTVTVYGYTF
14	TRBJ2-1	-	-	TRBV10-2	TGCGCCAGTACTAGTTTTCGCCGTCCGTGGGAGCAGTTCTTC	CASTSFRRPWEQFF
15	TRBJ2-1	TRBD2	-	TRBV5-1	TGCGCCAGCAGCTCCGGGACTAGCCCTTTCAATGAGCAGTTCTTC	CASSSGTSPFNEQFF
15	TRBJ1-4	-	-	TRBV5-1	TGCGCCAGCAGCTTGTCGAGGGCGGCTAATGAAAAACTGTTTTTT	CASSLSRAANEKLFF
13	TRBJ2-1	-	-	TRBV12-3/TRBV12-4	TGTGCCAGCAGTTTGGGGGGTGAGCGTGAGCAGTTCTTC	CASSLGGEREQFF
14	TRBJ1-5	-	-	TRBV10-3	TGTGCCATCAGTGCAGAAGTGGGCAATCAGCCCCAGCATTTT	CAISAEVGNQPQHF
15	TRBJ2-5	-	few	TRBV5-6	TGTGCCAGCAGCCCCGGGTCGGCGGGGCGCGAGACCCAGTACTTC	CASSPGSAGRETQYF
13	TRBJ1-1	-	-	TRBV4-2	TGTGCCAGCAGCCAAGGGAGGGTGTCTGAAGCTTTCTTT	CASSQGRVSEAFF
17	TRBJ2-1	TRBD2	-	TRBV10-2	TGCGCCAGCAGTGAGCTTTCCGGGACTAGCGGGGGACGGGAGCAGTTCTTC	CASSELSGTSGGREQFF
15	TRBJ2-7	-	-	TRBV4-2	TGTGCCAGCAGCCAAGATTTCGGGACACCCTACGAGCAGTACTTC	CASSQDFGTPYEQYF
14	TRBJ2-7	TRBD1	-	TRBV5-6	TGTGCCAGCAGCCGGGACAGGACGGGGCACGAGCAGTACTTC	CASSRDRTGHEQYF
13	TRBJ2-5	-	-	TRBV3-1/TRBV3-2	TGTGCCAGCAGCTACTCCTGGCAAGAGACCCAGTACTTC	CASSYSWQETQYF
14	TRBJ2-1	TRBD1	few	TRBV5-1	TGCGCCAGCAGAGGGGGACAGGGGGTGGATGAGCAGTTCTTC	CASRGGQGVDEQFF
15	TRBJ2-7	TRBD2	-	TRBV7-2	TGTGCCAGCAGCCTCTCGGGGGGGAACACCTACGAGCAGTACTTC	CASSLSGGNTYEQYF
12	TRBJ2-1	-	-	TRBV5-1	TGCGCCAGCAGCTTGGAACGGAATGAGCAGTTCTTC	CASSLERNEQFF
13	TRBJ1-1	-	-	TRBV7-8	TGTGCCAGCAGCGAACGCAGGGTCACTGAAGCTTTCTTT	CASSERRVTEAFF
17	TRBJ2-3	-	once	TRBV14	TGTGCCAGCAGCGGATACTTCAGCGGGCTAAGTACAGATACGCAGTATTTT	CASSGYFSGLSTDTQYF
15	TRBJ1-5	TRBD1	-	TRBV10-3	TGTGCCATCAGTGAGTCAGGTGACAGGGTACAGCCCCAGCATTTT	CAISESGDRVQPQHF
14	TRBJ1-4	-	-	TRBV14	TGTGCCAGCAGCCGCGCAGCAGGGCGTGAAAAACTGTTTTTT	CASSRAAGREKLFF
14	TRBJ2-5	-	-	TRBV28	TGTGCCAGCAGTACCGACAGGTCAGGAGAGACCCAGTACTTC	CASSTDRSGETQYF
17	TRBJ2-2	-	-	TRBV4-2	TGTGCCAGCAGCCAAGTGGGGGCTAAACGGGACACCGGGGAGCTGTTTTTT	CASSQVGAKRDTGELFF
17	TRBJ2-3	TRBD2	once	TRBV7-2	TGTGCCAGCAGCTTACGGAAGAGCGGGACTAGCACAGATACGCAGTATTTT	CASSLRKSGTSTDTQYF
17	TRBJ1-5	TRBD1	-	TRBV4-1	TGCGCCAGCAGCCGTCAGCTTCCGGGACAGGCCGGGCGGCCCCAGCATTTT	CASSRQLPGQAGRPQHF
15	TRBJ2-7	TRBD2	-	TRBV19	TGTGCCAGTAGTAGTGCTAGCGGGAGGGCCTACGAGCAGTACTTC	CASSSASGRAYEQYF
13	TRBJ2-7	TRBD2	few	TRBV2	TGTGCCAGCAGCCCAGGGACTATCTACGAGCAGTACTTC	CASSPGTIYEQYF
15	TRBJ2-1	-	-	TRBV7-9	TGTGCCAGCAGCTTTTGGGCGGGAACACAAAATGAGCAGTTCTTC	CASSFWAGTQNEQFF
16	TRBJ1-4	-	-	TRBV4-1	TGCGCCAGCAGCCAAGGGAGGGGCGGATCTAATGAAAAACTGTTTTTT	CASSQGRGGSNEKLFF
14	TRBJ1-1	-	-	TRBV16	TGTGCCAGCAGCCATCCACCTATGAGGACTGAAGCTTTCTTT	CASSHPPMRTEAFF
16	TRBJ1-5	-	-	TRBV28	TGTGCCAGCAGTTCCTCGGGAGGGGCCCTAGTGCAGCCCCAGCATTTT	CASSSSGGALVQPQHF
15	TRBJ1-2	-	-	TRBV19	TGTGCCAGTAGTGCCGGGACAAGCTCTAACTATGGCTACACCTTC	CASSAGTSSNYGYTF
15	TRBJ2-7	TRBD2	-	TRBV11-2	TGTGCCAGCAGTCGACTAGCGGGAGGGTCCTACGAGCAGTACTTC	CASSRLAGGSYEQYF
14	TRBJ2-7	TRBD2	-	TRBV6-6	TGTGCCAGCAGTGGACTAGCAACTGTATACGAGCAGTACTTC	CASSGLATVYEQYF
17	TRBJ2-3	-	-	TRBV7-2	TGTGCCAGCAGCCCCCATATGGGGCGGGGACTCACAGATACGCAGTATTTT	CASSPHMGRGLTDTQYF
14	TRBJ2-7	TRBD2	-	TRBV3-1/TRBV3-2	TGTGCCAGCAGCTCTGGCGGGAGTATCGACGAGCAGTACTTC	CASSSGGSIDEQYF
16	TRBJ2-7	TRBD2	-	TRBV5-8	TGTGCCAGCAGCCGGACTAGCGGGAGTATGTCCTACGAGCAGTACTTC	CASSRTSGSMSYEQYF
14	TRBJ2-7	TRBD1	-	TRBV5-5	TGTGCCAGCGCGGACAGGACCGCATCCTACGAGCAGTACTTC	CASADRTASYEQYF
13	TRBJ2-3	-	-	TRBV6-5	TGTGCCAGCGGAACAGGAGTCACAGATACGCAGTATTTT	CASGTGVTDTQYF
15	TRBJ2-2	-	-	TRBV5-1	TGCGCCAGCAGCTTGGCGGGGACAAACACCGGGGAGCTGTTTTTT	CASSLAGTNTGELFF
13	TRBJ2-1	-	-	TRBV9	TGTGCCAGCAGTGAGGGCTCCTACAATGAGCAGTTCTTC	CASSEGSYNEQFF